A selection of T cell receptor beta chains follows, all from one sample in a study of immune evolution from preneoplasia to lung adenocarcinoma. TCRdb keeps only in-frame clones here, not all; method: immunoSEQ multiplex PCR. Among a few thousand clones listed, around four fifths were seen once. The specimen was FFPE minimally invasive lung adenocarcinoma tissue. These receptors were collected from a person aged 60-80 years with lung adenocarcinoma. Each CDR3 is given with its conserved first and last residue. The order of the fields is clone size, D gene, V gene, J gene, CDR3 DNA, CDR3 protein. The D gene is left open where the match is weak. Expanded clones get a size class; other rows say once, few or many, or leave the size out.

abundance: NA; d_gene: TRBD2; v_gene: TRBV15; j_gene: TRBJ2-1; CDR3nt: TGTGCCACCAGCGGTACTAGCGGGCATTACAATGAGCAGTTCTTC; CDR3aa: CATSGTSGHYNEQFF
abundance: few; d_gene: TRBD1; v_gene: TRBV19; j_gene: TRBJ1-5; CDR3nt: TGTGCCAGTAGAGCGGGGACAGGAGGCCAGCCCCAGCATTTT; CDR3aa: CASRAGTGGQPQHF
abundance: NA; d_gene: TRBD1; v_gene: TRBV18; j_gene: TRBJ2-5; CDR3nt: TGTGCCAGCTCACGACAGGGATCCTCTCTCCAGACCCAGTACTTC; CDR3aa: CASSRQGSSLQTQYF
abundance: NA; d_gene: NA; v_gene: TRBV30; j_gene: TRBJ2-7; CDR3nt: TGTGCCTGGAGTGTAGGCAGGACCTCCTACGAGCAGTACTTC; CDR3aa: CAWSVGRTSYEQYF
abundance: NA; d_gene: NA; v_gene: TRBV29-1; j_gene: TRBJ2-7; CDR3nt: TGCAGCGTTGGTAAGGCCCAAAGCGAGCAGTACTTC; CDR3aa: CSVGKAQSEQYF
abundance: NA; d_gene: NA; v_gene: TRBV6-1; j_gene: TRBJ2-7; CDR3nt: TGTGCCAGCAGTGTTGACCGCTCCTACGAGCAGTACTTC; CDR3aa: CASSVDRSYEQYF
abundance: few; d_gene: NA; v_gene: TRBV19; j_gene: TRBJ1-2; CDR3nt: TGTGCCAGTATGGGCCGCCACTGGGGCTACACCTTC; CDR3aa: CASMGRHWGYTF
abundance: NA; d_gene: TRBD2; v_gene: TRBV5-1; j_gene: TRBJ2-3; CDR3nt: TGCGCCAGCAGAGACGGACTAGCGGGAGTAGATACGCAGTATTTT; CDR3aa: CASRDGLAGVDTQYF
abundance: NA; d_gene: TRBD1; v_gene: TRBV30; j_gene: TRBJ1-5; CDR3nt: TGTGCCTGGAGTCAAATGACAGGGGGCCAGCCCCAGCATTTT; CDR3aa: CAWSQMTGGQPQHF
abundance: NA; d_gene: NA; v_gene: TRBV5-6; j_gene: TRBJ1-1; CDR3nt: TGTGCCAGCAGCTTATGGCCTCGTTGGACTGAAGCTTTCTTT; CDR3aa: CASSLWPRWTEAFF
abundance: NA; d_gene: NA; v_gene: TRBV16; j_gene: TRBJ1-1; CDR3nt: TGTGCCAGCAGCCCCCACAATGAAGCTTTCTTT; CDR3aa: CASSPHNEAFF
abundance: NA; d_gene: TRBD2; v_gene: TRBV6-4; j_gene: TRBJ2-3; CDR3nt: TGTGCCAGCAGTGAGTCTAGCGGGAGCCGCGATACGCAGTATTTT; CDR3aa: CASSESSGSRDTQYF
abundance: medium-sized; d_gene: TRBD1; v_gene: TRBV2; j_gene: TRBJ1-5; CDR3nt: TGTGCCAGCAGTGAAGAGGGGAGGGACAGAGAATTT; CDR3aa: CASSEEGRDREF
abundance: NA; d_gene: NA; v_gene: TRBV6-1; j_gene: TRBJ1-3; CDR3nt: TGTGCCAGCAGTGTAGGGGAAGGGGAAGGAAACACCATATATTTT; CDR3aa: CASSVGEGEGNTIYF
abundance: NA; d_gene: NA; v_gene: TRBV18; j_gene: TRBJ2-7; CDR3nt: TGTGCCAGCTCACCAGGGGGGAGCGAGCAGTACTTC; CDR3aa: CASSPGGSEQYF
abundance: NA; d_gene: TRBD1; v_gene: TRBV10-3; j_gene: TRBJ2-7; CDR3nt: TGTGCCATCAACCCGGGACAGGGCTACGAGCAGTACTTC; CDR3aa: CAINPGQGYEQYF
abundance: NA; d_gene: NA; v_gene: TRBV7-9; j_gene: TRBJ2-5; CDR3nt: TGTGCCAGCAGCTTAGACCCCGGCAGGGAAGAGACCCAGTACTTC; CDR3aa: CASSLDPGREETQYF
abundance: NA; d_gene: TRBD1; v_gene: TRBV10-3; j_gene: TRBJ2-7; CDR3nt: TGTGCCTCCGGACAGGGGTCCTACGAGCAGTACTTC; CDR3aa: CASGQGSYEQYF
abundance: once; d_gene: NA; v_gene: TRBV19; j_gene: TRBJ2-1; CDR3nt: TGTGCCAGTAGTGATAGGGCGGCGGGGAATGAGCAGTTCTTC; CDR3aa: CASSDRAAGNEQFF
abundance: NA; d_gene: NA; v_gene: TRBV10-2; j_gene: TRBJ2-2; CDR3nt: TGCGCCAGCAGTGAGTCGCTCGGACTCAAGACCGGGGAGCTGTTTTTT; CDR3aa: CASSESLGLKTGELFF
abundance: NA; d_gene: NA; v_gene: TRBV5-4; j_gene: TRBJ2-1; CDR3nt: TGTGCCAGCAGCCTCGGCCCAAACTCCGAGCAGTTCTTC; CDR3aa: CASSLGPNSEQFF
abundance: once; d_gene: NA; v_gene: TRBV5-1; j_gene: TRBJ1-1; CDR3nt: TGCGCCAGCAGCCCGGGTGGGTCTAGAAACACTGAAGCTTTCTTT; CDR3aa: CASSPGGSRNTEAFF
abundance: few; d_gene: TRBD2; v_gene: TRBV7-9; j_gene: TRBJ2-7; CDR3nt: TGTGCCAGCAGTCCAAGCGGGACCTACGAGCAGTACTTC; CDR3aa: CASSPSGTYEQYF
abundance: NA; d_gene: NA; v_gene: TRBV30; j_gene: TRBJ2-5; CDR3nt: TGTGCCTGGAGTAAAGGATGGCAAGAGACCCAGTACTTC; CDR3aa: CAWSKGWQETQYF
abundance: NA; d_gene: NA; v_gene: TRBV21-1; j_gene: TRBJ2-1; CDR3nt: TGTGCCAGCAGCCAAAAGGGGGACAGGGGACGTGAGCAGTTCTTC; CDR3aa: CASSQKGDRGREQFF
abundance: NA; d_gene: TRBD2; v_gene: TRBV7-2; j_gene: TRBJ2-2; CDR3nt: TGTGCGGGCGGGAGGGCGGCCGGGGAGCTGTTTTTT; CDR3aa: CAGGRAAGELFF
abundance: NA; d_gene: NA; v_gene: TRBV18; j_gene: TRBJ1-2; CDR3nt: TGTGCCAGCTCACCCTACCGGGACGCAGCCTTAGGTGGCTACACCTTC; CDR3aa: CASSPYRDAALGGYTF
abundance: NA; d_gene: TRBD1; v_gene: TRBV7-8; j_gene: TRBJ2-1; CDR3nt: TGTGCCAGCAGCCAAAGGACAGGCTCCTACAATGAGCAGTTCTTC; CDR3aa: CASSQRTGSYNEQFF
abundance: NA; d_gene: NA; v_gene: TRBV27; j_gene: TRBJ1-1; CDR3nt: TGTGCCAGCAGTGTTCACAGGGTAGCTGAAGCTTTCTTT; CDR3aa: CASSVHRVAEAFF
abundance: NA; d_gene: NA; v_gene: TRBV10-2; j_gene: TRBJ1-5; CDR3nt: TGCGCCAGCAGTGAAAACACCAATCAGCCCCAGCATTTT; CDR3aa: CASSENTNQPQHF
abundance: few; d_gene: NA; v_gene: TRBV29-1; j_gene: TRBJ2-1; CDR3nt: TGCAGCGCTTCCGGTCGAGCCTCTGTCAATGAGCAGTTCTTC; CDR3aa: CSASGRASVNEQFF
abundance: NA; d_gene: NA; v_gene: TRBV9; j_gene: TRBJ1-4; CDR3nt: TGTGCCAGCAGCGTAGACGCAAATTCGAATGAAAAACTGTTTTTT; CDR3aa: CASSVDANSNEKLFF
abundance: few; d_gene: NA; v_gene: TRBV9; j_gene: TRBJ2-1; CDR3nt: TGTGCCAGCAGCGTAGACCAAGACTCCTACAATGAGCAGTTCTTC; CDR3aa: CASSVDQDSYNEQFF
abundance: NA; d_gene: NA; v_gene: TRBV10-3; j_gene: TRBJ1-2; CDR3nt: TGTGCCATCAGTGAAGGATCGGAAAGGGGATATGGCTACACCTTC; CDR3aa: CAISEGSERGYGYTF
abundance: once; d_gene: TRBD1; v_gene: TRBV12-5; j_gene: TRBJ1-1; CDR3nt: TGTGCTAGTGGACCTGACAGGGCCACTGAAGCTTTCTTT; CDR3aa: CASGPDRATEAFF
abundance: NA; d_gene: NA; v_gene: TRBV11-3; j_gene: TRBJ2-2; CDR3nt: TGTGCCAGCAGTTACAGGGTCACCGGGGAGCTGTTTTTT; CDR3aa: CASSYRVTGELFF
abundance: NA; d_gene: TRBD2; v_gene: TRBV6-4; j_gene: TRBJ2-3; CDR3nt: TGTGCCAGCAGTGAGCTAGCGGGAGGCACCACAGATACGCAGTATTTT; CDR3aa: CASSELAGGTTDTQYF
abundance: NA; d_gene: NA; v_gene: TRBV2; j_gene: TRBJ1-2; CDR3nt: TGTGCCAGCAGTGAAAAGCCAGGATTGGATGGCTACACCTTT; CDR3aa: CASSEKPGLDGYTF
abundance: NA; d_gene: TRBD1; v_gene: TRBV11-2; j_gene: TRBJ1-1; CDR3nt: TGTGCCAGCAGACCCACAGGGGTTGGGGGGGCTTTCTTT; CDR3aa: CASRPTGVGGAFF
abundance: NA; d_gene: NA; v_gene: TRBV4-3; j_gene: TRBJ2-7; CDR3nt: TGCGCCAGCAGCCAACAAGGGCAGGGGAACTACGAGCAGTACTTC; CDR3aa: CASSQQGQGNYEQYF
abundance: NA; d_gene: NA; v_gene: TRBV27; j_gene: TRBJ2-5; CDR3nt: TGTGCCAGCAACCATCAGGGAAAAGGGGAAGAGACCCAGTACTTC; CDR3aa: CASNHQGKGEETQYF
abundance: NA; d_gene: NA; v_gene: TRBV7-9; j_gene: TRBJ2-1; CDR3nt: TGTGCCAGCAGCAACACAGAAGTTCGGAATGAGCAGTTCTTC; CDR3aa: CASSNTEVRNEQFF
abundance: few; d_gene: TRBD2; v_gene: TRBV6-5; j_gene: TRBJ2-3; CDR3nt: TGTGCCAGCAGTTCCGAACTAGCGGGAGTAGCAGATACGCAGTATTTT; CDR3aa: CASSSELAGVADTQYF
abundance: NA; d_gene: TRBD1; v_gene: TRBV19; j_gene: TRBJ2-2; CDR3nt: TGTGCCAGTAGTAGGGACAGGGTTACCGGGGAGCTGTTTTTT; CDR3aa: CASSRDRVTGELFF
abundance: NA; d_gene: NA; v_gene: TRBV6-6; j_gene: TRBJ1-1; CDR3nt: TGTGCCAGCAGTTACCGGAACGTCCGAGGAACTGAAGCTTTCTTT; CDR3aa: CASSYRNVRGTEAFF
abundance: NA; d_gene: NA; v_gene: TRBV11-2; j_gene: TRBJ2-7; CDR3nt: TGTGCCAGCAGCTTAGATCGAGCTGGACGACTGGCCTACGAGCAGTACTTC; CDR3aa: CASSLDRAGRLAYEQYF
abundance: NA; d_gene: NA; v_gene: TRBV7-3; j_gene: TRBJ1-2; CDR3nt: TGTGCCAGCAGCTTTCAAGGGTCGGATGGCTACACCTTC; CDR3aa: CASSFQGSDGYTF
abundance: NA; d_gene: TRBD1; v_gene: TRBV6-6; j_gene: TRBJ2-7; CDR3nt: TGTGCCAGCAGCACCGGACAGGGGTCCTACGAGCAGTACTTC; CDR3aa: CASSTGQGSYEQYF
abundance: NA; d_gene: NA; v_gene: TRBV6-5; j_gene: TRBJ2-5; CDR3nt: TGTGCCAGCAGCACCGGGGCTCAGGGGACCCAGTACTTC; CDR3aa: CASSTGAQGTQYF
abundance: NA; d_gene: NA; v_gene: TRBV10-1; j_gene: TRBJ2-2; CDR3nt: TGCGCCAGCAGTGAGTCGGTAGGATCTATTAACACCGGGGAGCTGTTTTTT; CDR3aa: CASSESVGSINTGELFF
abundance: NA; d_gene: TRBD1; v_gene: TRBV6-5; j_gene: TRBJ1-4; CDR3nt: TGTGCCAGCAGTTACTCCGAGACAGGGGGAAAACTGTTTTTT; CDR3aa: CASSYSETGGKLFF
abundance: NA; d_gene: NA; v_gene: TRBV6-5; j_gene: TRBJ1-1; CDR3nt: TGTGCGACGGGTCCTAACACTGAAGCTTTCTTT; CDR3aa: CATGPNTEAFF